A single sample is the source of the 12 T cell receptor beta chains below, sequenced in a study of T cells in Graves' hyperthyroidism and ophthalmopathy. What was amplified from RNA transcripts were TCR beta CDR3 regions. When the TCR CDR3 underwent first-round RT-PCR, the HTBI primer set was used. Via MiXCR, TCRdb re-called the multiplex PCR reads, giving one row per CDR3 protein. The repertoire holds about 250,000 distinct CDR3 sequences, with approximately 25% as singletons. Sequencing was done on a sample of blood. The origin of the receptors is a woman between 35 and 50 years old with Graves' ophthalmopathy.

There are many counts of this clonotype. The chain employs TRBV18 and TRBJ2-5, with D unresolved. This CDR3 spans 14 amino acids. Germline assignment: CDR1 KGHSH and CDR2 LQKENI. V gave up 3 bases and J gave up 2 bases, with 10 bases separating them. CDR3: CASSPPNRQETQYF. CDR3 nucleotide sequence: TGTGCCAGCTCACCTCCTAACCGACAAGAGACCCAGTACTTC. Variable domain in full (rest from reference TRBV18 and TRBJ2-5): NAGVMQNPRHLVRRRGQEARLRCSPMKGHSHVYWYRQLPEEGLKFMVYLQKENIIDESGMPKERFSAEFPKEGPSILRIQQVVRGDSAAYFCASSPPNRQETQYFGPGTRLLVL.

The chain couples TRBV28 to TRBJ1-1; 7 bases line up with TRBD1. The ends lost 3 bases at V and 3 bases at J; junction bases unmatched: 10. The CDR3 is 16 residues long. Per the germline V gene, CDR1 is MDHEN and CDR2 is SYDVKM. The CDR3 protein is CASSLTGSLAYTEAFF. As DNA, the CDR3 is TGTGCCAGCAGTTTGACAGGGTCATTGGCGTACACTGAAGCTTTCTTT.

This clonotype was recorded many times. The chain employs TRBV2 and TRBJ1-2; D is undetermined. Trimming removed 4 bases from V and 0 bases from J, with 12 bases in between. Germline assignment: CDR1 SNHLY and CDR2 FYNNEI. The CDR3 contains 15 residues. The DNA of the CDR3 is TGTGCCAGCAGTGTCACAACAGCGACTAACTATGGCTACACCTTC. It is translated as CASSVTTATNYGYTF.

As regards this clonotype: Possible read error: a much larger clone is one base away. The chain combines TRBV19 with TRBJ2-7, with D possibly being TRBD2 (6 bases). This CDR3 region has 13 residues. Between the trimmed V and J ends, which lost 9 bases and 2 bases, there was a span of 14 bases. CDR1 LNHDA and CDR2 SQIVND come from the germline V gene (reference sequence). This CDR3 reads CASLSGEAYEQYF. The CDR3 DNA is TGTGCCAGCCTTAGTGGGGAGGCCTACGAGCAGTACTTC.

A few counts support this clonotype. V and J are TRBV9 and TRBJ2-5, with D maybe TRBD1 (6 bases). CDR3 length: 15 amino acids. Germline assignment: CDR1 SGDLS and CDR2 YYNGEE. V lost 3 bases and J 5 bases, leaving 17 bases between the germline ends. CDR3 nucleotide sequence: TGTGCCAGCAGCGCTCTTGCACAGGGTTGGGAGACCCAGTACTTC. This gives the protein CASSALAQGWETQYF.

There are many counts of this clonotype. This clone may be a read error of a much larger clone one base away. The rearrangement links TRBV25-1 to TRBJ2-5; D ambiguous. CDR1 is MGHDK and CDR2 is SYGVNS in the germline V gene. There are 14 residues in the CDR3. V lost 6 bases, J lost 0 bases, and 11 bases lay in between. For the CDR3, the DNA is TGTGCCAGCAGAGATAGTAGCAACCAAGAGACCCAGTACTTC. Residues: CASRDSSNQETQYF.

Ten or more counts support this clonotype. V and J are TRBV5-8 and TRBJ1-1, with a weak D call TRBD1 (6 bases). This CDR3 contains 13 residues. CDR1 and CDR2 (germline): SGHTS, YDEGEE. Trimming shortened V by 4 bases and J by 5 bases, and 12 bases separated the two germline ends. The CDR3: CASSEGGWTEAFF. CDR3 DNA: TGTGCCAGCAGCGAAGGGGGTTGGACTGAAGCTTTCTTT.

The genes are TRBV11-2 and TRBJ2-5; 7 bases are shared with TRBD2. Per the germline V gene, CDR1 is SGHAT and CDR2 is FQNNGV. This CDR3 has 16 residues. Germline trimming cut 5 bases from V and 5 bases from J; bases unmatched to any gene: 14. CDR3 in amino acids: CASSTRGSRIQETQYF. The CDR3 DNA reads TGTGCCAGCAGCACCCGCGGGAGTAGAATCCAGGAGACCCAGTACTTC.

The rearrangement links TRBV6-5 to TRBJ2-4, with 9 bases aligning to TRBD2. The CDR3 is 18 amino acids. With V trimmed by 7 bases and J by 6 bases, 19 bases remained unmatched. CDR1 is MNHEY and CDR2 is SVGAGI in the germline V gene. CDR3: CASIIPAVSGGKLNIQYF. The CDR3 DNA reads TGTGCCAGCATTATACCAGCCGTTAGCGGGGGAAAATTAAACATTCAGTACTTC.

This clonotype was detected many times. The rearrangement joins TRBV28 to TRBJ1-3, with D possibly matching TRBD1 (5 bases). Trimming stripped 0 bases from V and 0 bases from J, with 12 bases between. The CDR3 spans 17 residues. The germline V gene encodes CDR1 MDHEN and CDR2 SYDVKM. The CDR3 nucleotides read TGTGCCAGCAGTTTATGGGGGGAACAGTTCTCTGGAAACACCATATATTTT. It codes for CASSLWGEQFSGNTIYF.

This clonotype was picked up a small number of times. A much larger clonotype is one base distant, so this may be a read error. The gene calls are TRBV27 and TRBJ2-7; 7 nucleotides align to TRBD1. The germline V gene has CDR1 MNHEY and CDR2 SMNVEV (reference sequence). CDR3 length: 14 residues. J lost 1 base, V lost 6 bases, and 6 bases had no gene match. CDR3 residues: CASSRDSSSYEQYF. The DNA of the CDR3 is TGTGCCAGCAGCCGGGACAGCAGTTCCTACGAGCAGTACTTC.

The rearrangement joins TRBV6-5 to TRBJ1-2; 7 nucleotides match TRBD1. The ends lost 6 bases at V and 5 bases at J; junction bases unmatched: 15. The CDR3 has 16 residues. CDR1 and CDR2 from the germline V gene are MNHEY and SVGAGI. The DNA of the CDR3 is TGTGCCAGCAGGAGGACAGGTTCCCTTGGGACATATGGCTACACCTTC. This sequence encodes CASRRTGSLGTYGYTF.